Each of the 8 T cell receptor beta chains below was sequenced from the same sample in a study of identical twins. Each CDR3 protein is one row after TCRdb ran MiXCR on the 5' RACE reads. The table includes 250,000 to 350,000 distinct CDR3 sequences, 8.5% to 9.5% detected once. This sample was also put to use in a study of yellow fever vaccine responses in identical twins.

Sequencing was performed on CD8+ T cells sorted from blood. The receptor source for this set is a woman younger than 30 in good health.

This clonotype was counted many times. This rearrangement joins TRBV6-2 or TRBV6-3 to TRBJ2-7, with unresolved D. Per the germline V gene, CDR1 is MNHEY and CDR2 is SVGEGT. There are 14 residues in the CDR3. Trimming pared 0 bases from V and 3 bases from J, leaving 9 bases between. The CDR3 loop is CASSYSGRYYEQYF. The CDR3, as DNA: TGTGCCAGCAGTTACTCGGGCCGCTACTACGAGCAGTACTTC.

In this sample, this clonotype turned up many times. The V and J genes are TRBV7-9 and TRBJ2-1; D ambiguous. The CDR3 is 16 amino acids. V was pared by 4 bases and J by 0 bases, with 13 bases between. Germline CDR1 and CDR2: SEHNR and FQNEAQ (reference sequence). Here the CDR3 DNA reads TGTGCCAGCAGCTCCCGCCCGTTCGTCTCCTACAATGAGCAGTTCTTC. This sequence encodes CASSSRPFVSYNEQFF. Looking up the rest from reference TRBV7-9 and TRBJ2-1 gives the full variable domain: DTGVSQNPRHKITKRGQNVTFRCDPISEHNRLYWYRQTLGQGPEFLTYFQNEAQLEKSRLLSDRFSAERPKGSFSTLEIQRTEQGDSAMYLCASSSRPFVSYNEQFFGPGTRLTVL.

This clonotype occurred a few times. The chain carries TRBV20-1 and TRBJ2-1, with D possibly being TRBD1 (6 bases). Germline CDR1 is DFQATT and CDR2 is SNEGSKA (reference sequence). V shed 6 bases and J shed 2 bases, with 14 bases lying between them. The CDR3 loop spans 14 amino acids. The CDR3 protein is CSASGTNTYNEQFF. The CDR3 DNA sequence: TGCAGTGCATCCGGGACAAACACCTACAATGAGCAGTTCTTC.

This clonotype came up many times. V is TRBV10-2 and J is TRBJ2-7; D gene ambiguous. CDR1 and CDR2 (germline): WSHSY, SAAADI. V lost 6 bases, J lost 0 bases, and 9 bases lay in between. The CDR3 has 13 amino acids. CDR3 bases: TGCGCCAGCAGGGAACCGAGCTCCTACGAGCAGTACTTC. Translation gives CASREPSSYEQYF.

The chain links TRBV6-5 to TRBJ2-1; 8 positions agree with TRBD2. Trimming removed 2 bases from V and 5 bases from J; junction bases left unmatched: 5. This CDR3 region has 15 residues. Germline lookup yields CDR1 MNHEY and CDR2 SVGAGI. The DNA for the CDR3 is TGTGCCAGCAGTTACGGCGGGGGGCTCAACAATGAGCAGTTCTTC. It translates to CASSYGGGLNNEQFF.

The CDR3 DNA is TGCAGTGCTAGGCCCGACAGGGGGTACGAGCAGTACTTC. Translation: CSARPDRGYEQYF. The chain combines TRBV20-1 with TRBJ2-7; 9 bases match TRBD1. The CDR3 contains 13 residues. V lost 3 bases and J lost 4; bases outside the gene matches: 4. Germline values: CDR1 DFQATT, CDR2 SNEGSKA (reference sequence).

The rearrangement uses TRBV5-4 and TRBJ1-2; D perhaps matches TRBD1 (5 bases). The germline CDR1 and CDR2 sequences are SGHNT and YYREEE (reference sequence). This CDR3 comprises 14 residues. Trimming took off 0 bases at V and 4 bases at J, with 10 bases between the two ends. The CDR3: CASSLDQGTYGYTF. The CDR3 region has the DNA TGTGCCAGCAGCTTGGATCAGGGAACCTATGGCTACACCTTC.

Regarding this clonotype: This could be a read error, since a much larger clone is one nucleotide away. Because it lacks the conserved phenylalanine or tryptophan at the end, this CDR3 is likely a read error. CDR3 residues: CASSFQGRDSYEQYL. For the CDR3, the DNA is TGTGCCAGCAGTTTCCAGGGGCGCGACTCCTACGAGCAGTACTTA. The chain uses TRBV12-3 or TRBV12-4 and TRBJ2-7, with D maybe TRBD1 (6 bases). The CDR3 has 15 residues. Trimming cost V 3 bases and J 0 bases, with 12 bases left between them.